This T cell receptor beta chain was recovered during a study of CD8+ T cells in alopecia areata. Study-wide results and caveats: Normal scalp had lower clonality than lesional scalp, with alopecia totalis/universalis lesions showing this most strongly. Scalp repertoires also include resident alphabeta T cells from normal skin.

CDR1 is SGHRS and CDR2 is YFSETQ in the germline V gene. The CDR3 covers 16 residues. The V end lost 0 bases, the J end lost 0 bases, and 10 bases lay between the germline ends. RNA was isolated and reverse transcribed to cDNA, the sequencing template. Here immunoSEQ multiplex PCR was the method, and the copy in TCRdb shows in-frame clones only, minus some. This sample yields approximately 150,000 clones, of which about 60% are seen a single time; around 4.8% belongs to the top ten. About this clone: Its antigen is unknown.

Specimen: CD4+ T cells sorted from blood. The chain carries TRBV5-1 and TRBJ2-1; D is unclear. This receptor was obtained from a human donor in good health. CDR3 protein: CASSLAVLSSYNEQFF. In DNA form, the CDR3 reads TGCGCCAGCAGCTTGGCCGTATTAAGCTCCTACAATGAGCAGTTCTTC.